The source of this T cell receptor beta chain is a study of T cell responses to AZD1222 COVID-19 vaccine. Overall study results and limits: Researchers took repertoire samples only after the peak T cell response had come.

The CDR3 is 16 amino acids. The V gene end was trimmed by 6 bases and the J gene end by 8 bases; junction bases not matched to a gene: 10. Germline V gene sequence: CDR1 KGHSH, CDR2 LQKENI. Only in-frame clones appear in the TCRdb table, and some are missing; sequencing was by immunoSEQ multiplex PCR. The data show roughly 110,000 clones, 89% seen once. As to this clone: What it recognizes is unknown.

This receptor was identified in an adult in good health. The specimen was peripheral blood, collected on day 0 of AZD1222 vaccination. This chain connects TRBV18 to TRBJ2-1, with TRBD2 identical over 13 bases. The CDR3 here is CASSPSGTSGIYEQFF. CDR3 DNA: TGTGCCAGCTCGCCCTCCGGGACTAGCGGGATTTATGAGCAGTTCTTC.